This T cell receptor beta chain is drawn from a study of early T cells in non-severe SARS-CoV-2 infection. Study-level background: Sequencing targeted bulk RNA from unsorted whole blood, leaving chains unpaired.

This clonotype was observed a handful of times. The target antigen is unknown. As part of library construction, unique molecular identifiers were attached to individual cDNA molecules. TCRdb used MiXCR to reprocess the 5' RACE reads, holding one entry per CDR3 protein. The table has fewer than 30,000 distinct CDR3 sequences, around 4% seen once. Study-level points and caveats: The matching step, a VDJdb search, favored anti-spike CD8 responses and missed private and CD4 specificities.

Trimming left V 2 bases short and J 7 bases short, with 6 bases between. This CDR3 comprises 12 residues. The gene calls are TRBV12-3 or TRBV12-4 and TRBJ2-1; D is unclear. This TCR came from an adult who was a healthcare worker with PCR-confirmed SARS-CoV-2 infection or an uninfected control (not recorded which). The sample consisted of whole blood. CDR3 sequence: CASSLIGNEQFF. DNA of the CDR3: TGTGCCAGCAGTTTAATCGGTAATGAGCAGTTCTTC.